The 21 T cell receptor beta chains below come from one sample, sequenced in a study of CD8 T cells in ankylosing spondylitis. TCRdb independently ran MiXCR on the 5' RACE reads; one entry per CDR3 protein. The sample consists of approximately 190,000 distinct CDR3 sequences, 10% to 15% of them appearing once. The sequencing input was blood, either unsorted or a sorted T cell fraction (not recorded which). The receptors were gathered from a female donor with ankylosing spondylitis or in good health (not recorded which).

Comment on this clonotype: One junction end does not reproduce the germline sequence, and a read error may be involved. This chain joins TRBV28 and TRBJ2-5, with a weak D call TRBD1 (6 bases). This CDR3 has 13 amino acids. The germline CDR1 and CDR2 sequences are MDHEN and SYDVKM. CDR3 nucleotides: TGTGCCAGCAGTTTCCAGGGGTCGGAGACCCAGTACTTT. Translating gives CASSFQGSETQYF.

The sample holds many counts of this clonotype. The J gene is TRBJ1-2, the V gene TRBV5-1; D perhaps matches TRBD1 (5 bases). The germline V and J ends were trimmed by 4 bases and 8 bases, with 15 bases remaining between them. The length of the CDR3 is 13 residues. The germline gives CDR1 SGHRS, CDR2 YFSETQ. The CDR3 sequence: CASSAEQVNGYTF. DNA of the CDR3: TGCGCCAGCAGCGCGGAACAGGTGAACGGCTACACCTTC.

This clonotype showed up many times. The chain combines TRBV7-3 with TRBJ1-5; D gene uncertain. CDR3 length: 13 residues. In germline, CDR1 is SGHTA, CDR2 FQGTGA. V shed 3 bases and J shed 7 bases, with 10 bases lying between them. The CDR3 sequence: CASSFDALQPQHF. DNA for the CDR3: TGTGCCAGCAGCTTCGACGCACTCCAGCCCCAGCATTTT.

This clonotype has a handful of counts. The chain employs TRBV6-2 or TRBV6-3 and TRBJ2-3; 12 positions match TRBD2. V was pared by 8 bases and J by 2 bases, with 8 bases of the junction left unmatched. CDR1 is MNHEY and CDR2 is SVGEGT in the germline V gene. This CDR3 is built from 16 residues. The CDR3 sequence is CASVGRTSGDTDTQYF. Here the CDR3 DNA reads TGTGCCAGCGTTGGGCGGACTAGCGGGGACACAGATACGCAGTATTTT.

This clonotype was detected only a few times. The CDR3 is CSARKGGSRYNEQFF. In DNA, the CDR3 is TGCAGTGCTAGGAAGGGGGGGTCTCGGTACAATGAGCAGTTCTTC. The chain combines TRBV20-1 with TRBJ2-1; D might be TRBD2 (7 bases). Per germline, CDR1 DFQATT and CDR2 SNEGSKA (reference sequence). Trimming removed 3 bases at V and 4 bases at J, with 16 bases between. The CDR3 totals 15 residues.

This clonotype has a single count. The chain employs TRBV6-2 or TRBV6-3 and TRBJ2-6, with 8 bases matching TRBD1. Germline V gives CDR1 MNHEY, CDR2 SVGEGT. Trimming at V came to 1 base and at J to 12 bases, leaving 8 bases not matched to a gene. The CDR3 is 15 residues long. This CDR3 reads CASSYFRTGLLVLTF. The CDR3 nucleotides read TGTGCCAGCAGTTACTTTAGGACAGGGCTCCTCGTCCTGACTTTC.

A few counts support this clonotype. V gene TRBV12-3 or TRBV12-4 combines with J gene TRBJ1-1, with D unclear. This CDR3 contains 13 residues. Trimming cost V 6 bases and J 2 bases, with 10 bases left between them. CDR3 residues: CASSRRHNTEAFF. In DNA form, the CDR3 reads TGTGCCAGCAGCCGTAGACATAACACTGAAGCTTTCTTT.

This clonotype was counted at least ten times. As DNA, the CDR3 is TGTGCCAGCAGCCAAGATGGGCAGAATTCCTACGAGCAGTACTTC. Translating gives CASSQDGQNSYEQYF. The rearrangement links TRBV14 to TRBJ2-7; no clear D. Per the germline V gene, CDR1 is SGHDN and CDR2 is FVKESK. Trimming took off 0 bases at V and 1 base at J, with 10 bases between the two ends. This CDR3 has 15 residues.

This clonotype was counted at least ten times. The V and J genes are TRBV24-1 and TRBJ2-2; D unclear. Germline V gene lookup returns CDR1 KGHDR and CDR2 SFDVKD. This CDR3 is built from 15 residues. The V gene lost 2 bases and the J gene lost 1 base, with 7 bases spanning the gap. CDR3 loop: CATSDWYLNTGELFF. The CDR3 DNA sequence: TGTGCCACCAGTGATTGGTACCTGAACACCGGGGAGCTGTTTTTT.

This clonotype came up many times. The J gene is TRBJ2-7, the V gene TRBV5-1; D might be TRBD2 (6 bases). CDR3 length equals 15 residues. Trimming took off 0 bases at V and 7 bases at J, with 17 bases between the two ends. Per germline, CDR1 SGHRS and CDR2 YFSETQ. The CDR3 reads CASSLAGSSAREQYF. The CDR3 nucleotides read TGCGCCAGCAGCTTGGCCGGGAGCTCCGCGAGGGAGCAGTACTTC.

About this clonotype: Possible read error: a much larger clone is one base away. The V and J genes are TRBV10-2 and TRBJ2-7; perhaps TRBD1 as D (6 bases). Germline lookup yields CDR1 WSHSY and CDR2 SAAADI. The CDR3 runs to 13 residues. Trimming shortened V by 8 bases and J by 3 bases, and 14 bases separated the two germline ends. In DNA form, the CDR3 reads TGCGCCAGCGGGACAACCCGGAGCTACGAGCAGTACTTC. Translated: CASGTTRSYEQYF.

The chain combines TRBV7-9 with TRBJ1-5, with D unclear. Trimming pared 5 bases from V and 6 bases from J, leaving 11 bases between. This CDR3 is 13 amino acids long. The germline CDR1 and CDR2 sequences are SEHNR and FQNEAQ (reference sequence). DNA for the CDR3: TGTGCCAGCAGCCACAACGCGGCTCAGCCCCAGCATTTT. Its translation: CASSHNAAQPQHF.

There are many counts of this clonotype. V and J are TRBV28 and TRBJ2-1, with 8 positions matching TRBD2. V shed 10 bases and J 5 bases; nucleotides not matched to a gene: 4. The CDR3 has 12 residues. CDR1 MDHEN and CDR2 SYDVKM come from the germline V gene. CDR3 sequence (DNA): TGTGCCATCGGGACTAGTAACAATGAGCAGTTCTTC. Residues: CAIGTSNNEQFF.

The V and J genes are TRBV28 and TRBJ2-7; D gene uncertain. This CDR3 is 12 amino acids long. Trimming pared 1 base from V and 3 bases from J, leaving 4 bases between. The germline gives CDR1 MDHEN, CDR2 SYDVKM. The CDR3 protein is CASSLSFYEQYF. CDR3 DNA: TGTGCCAGCAGTTTATCCTTCTACGAGCAGTACTTC.

Remarks on this clonotype: The junction departs from germline at one end; a sequencing error may be responsible. V gene TRBV10-3 combines with J gene TRBJ2-7; TRBD1 or TRBD2 may be the D gene (5 bases each). Per germline, CDR1 ENHRY and CDR2 SYGVKD. The CDR3 extends over 14 amino acids. The DNA for the CDR3 is TGTGCCACCAGTGCCAACTGGGACCCCTACGAGCAGTACTTC. Encoded protein: CATSANWDPYEQYF.

This clonotype was seen many times. This rearrangement joins TRBV28 to TRBJ2-5; no clear D. Germline CDR1 MDHEN, CDR2 SYDVKM. There are 14 residues in the CDR3. V shed 2 bases and J shed 0 bases, with 7 bases lying between them. The CDR3: CASSLAVDQETQYF. CDR3 nucleotide sequence: TGTGCCAGCAGTTTAGCGGTTGACCAAGAGACCCAGTACTTC.

The rearrangement joins TRBV27 to TRBJ2-7; D not resolved. CDR1 is MNHEY, CDR2 SMNVEV, per germline (reference sequence). The CDR3 contains 12 residues. Between the trimmed V and J ends, which lost 7 bases and 5 bases, there was a span of 12 bases. In DNA form, the CDR3 reads TGTGCCAGCATCAGTTCAGTCCACGAGCAGTACTTC. This encodes CASISSVHEQYF.

Notes on this clonotype: It may be a read error: a sequence one base away is much more abundant. The rearrangement joins TRBV12-3 or TRBV12-4 to TRBJ2-3; D remains unclear. CDR3 length: 14 amino acids. The CDR3 DNA sequence: TGTCCCAGCAGTTTAGCTCAAGCATTGAATACGCAGTATTTT. This codes for CPSSLAQALNTQYF.

This clonotype was seen many times. The chain links TRBV5-1 to TRBJ1-2; D unresolved. CDR1 and CDR2 from the germline V gene are SGHRS and YFSETQ. Trimming took off 0 bases at V and 7 bases at J, with 10 bases between the two ends. The CDR3 covers 13 residues. The CDR3 sequence is CASSLEDGGGYTF. The CDR3 coding sequence is TGCGCCAGCAGCTTGGAGGATGGTGGTGGCTACACCTTC.

This clonotype appeared many times. The J gene is TRBJ1-1, the V gene TRBV7-7; D is uncertain. The CDR3 sequence is 13 residues long. Trimming took off 0 bases at V and 5 bases at J, with 7 bases between the two ends. Per the germline V gene, CDR1 is SSHAT and CDR2 is FNYEAQ (reference sequence). CDR3 residues: CASSLAERTEAFF. The DNA of the CDR3 is TGTGCCAGCAGCTTAGCAGAGAGGACTGAAGCTTTCTTT. The full variable domain, completed using reference TRBV7-7 and TRBJ1-1, is GAGVSQSPRYKVTKRGQDVTLRCDPISSHATLYWYQQALGQGPEFLTYFNYEAQPDKSGLPSDRFSAERPEGSISTLTIQRTEQRDSAMYRCASSLAERTEAFFGQGTRLTVV.

The chain combines TRBV12-3 or TRBV12-4 with TRBJ2-2; TRBD2 matches at 12 bases. Trimming cost V 2 bases and J 4 bases; bases outside gene matches: 14. The CDR3 runs to 20 residues. As DNA, the CDR3 is TGTGCCAGCAGTTTAACGGCTAGCGGGAGGGCCGGGCCCAGCACCGGGGAGCTGTTTTTT. This codes for CASSLTASGRAGPSTGELFF.